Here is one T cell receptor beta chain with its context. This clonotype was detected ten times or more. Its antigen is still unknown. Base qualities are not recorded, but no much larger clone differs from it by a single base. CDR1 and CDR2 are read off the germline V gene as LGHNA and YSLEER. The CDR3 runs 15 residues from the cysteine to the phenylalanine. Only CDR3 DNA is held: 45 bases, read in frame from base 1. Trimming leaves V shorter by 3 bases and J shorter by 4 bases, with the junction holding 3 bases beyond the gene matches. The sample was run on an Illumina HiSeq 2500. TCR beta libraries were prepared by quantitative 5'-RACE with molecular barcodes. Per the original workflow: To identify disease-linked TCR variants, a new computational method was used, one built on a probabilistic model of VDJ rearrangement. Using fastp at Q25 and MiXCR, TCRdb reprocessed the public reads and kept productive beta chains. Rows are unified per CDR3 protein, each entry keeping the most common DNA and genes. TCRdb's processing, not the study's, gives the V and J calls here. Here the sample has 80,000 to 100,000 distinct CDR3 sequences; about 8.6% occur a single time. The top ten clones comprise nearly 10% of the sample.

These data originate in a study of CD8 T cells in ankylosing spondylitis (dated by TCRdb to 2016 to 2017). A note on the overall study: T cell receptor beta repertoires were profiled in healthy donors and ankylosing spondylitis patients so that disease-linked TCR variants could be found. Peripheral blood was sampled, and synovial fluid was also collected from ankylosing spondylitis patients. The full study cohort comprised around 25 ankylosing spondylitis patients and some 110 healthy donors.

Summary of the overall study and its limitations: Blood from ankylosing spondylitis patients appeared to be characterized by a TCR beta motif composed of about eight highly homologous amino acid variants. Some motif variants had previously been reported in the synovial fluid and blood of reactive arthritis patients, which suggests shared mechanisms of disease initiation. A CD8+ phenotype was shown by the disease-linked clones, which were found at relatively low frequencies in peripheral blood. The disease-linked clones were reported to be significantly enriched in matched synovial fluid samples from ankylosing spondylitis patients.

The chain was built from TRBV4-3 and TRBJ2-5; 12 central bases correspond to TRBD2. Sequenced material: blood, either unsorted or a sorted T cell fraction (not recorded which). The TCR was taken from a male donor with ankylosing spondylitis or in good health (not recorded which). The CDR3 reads CASSHSGLAGETQYF. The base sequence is TGCGCCAGCAGCCATTCGGGACTAGCGGGAGAGACCCAGTACTTC.